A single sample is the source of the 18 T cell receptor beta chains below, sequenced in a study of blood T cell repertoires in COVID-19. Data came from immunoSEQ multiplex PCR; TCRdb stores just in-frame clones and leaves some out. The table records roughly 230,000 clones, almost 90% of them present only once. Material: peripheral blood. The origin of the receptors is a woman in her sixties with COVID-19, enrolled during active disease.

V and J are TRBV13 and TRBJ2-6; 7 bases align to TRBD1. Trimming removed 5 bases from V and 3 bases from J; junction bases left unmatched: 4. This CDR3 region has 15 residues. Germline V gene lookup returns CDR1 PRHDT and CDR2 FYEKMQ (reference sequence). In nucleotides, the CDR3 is TGTGCCAGCAGCCGACAGGGTGGTGGGGCCAACGTCCTGACTTTC. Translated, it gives CASSRQGGGANVLTF.

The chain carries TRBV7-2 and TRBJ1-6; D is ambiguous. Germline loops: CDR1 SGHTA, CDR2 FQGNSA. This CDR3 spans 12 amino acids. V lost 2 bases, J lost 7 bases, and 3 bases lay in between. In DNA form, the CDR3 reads TGTGCCAGCAGCTTATCGAATTCACCCCTCCACTTT. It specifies CASSLSNSPLHF.

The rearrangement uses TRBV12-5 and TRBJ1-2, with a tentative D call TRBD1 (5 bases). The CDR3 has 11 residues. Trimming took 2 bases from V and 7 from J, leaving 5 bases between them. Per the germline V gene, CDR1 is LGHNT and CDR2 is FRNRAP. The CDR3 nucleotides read TGTGCTAGTGGTTTGAGGGGTGGCTACACCTTC. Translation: CASGLRGGYTF.

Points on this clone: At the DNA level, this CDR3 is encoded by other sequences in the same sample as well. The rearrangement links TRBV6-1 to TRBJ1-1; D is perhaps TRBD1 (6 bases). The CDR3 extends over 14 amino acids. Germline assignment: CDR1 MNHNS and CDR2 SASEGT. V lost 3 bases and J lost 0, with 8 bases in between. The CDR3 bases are TGTGCCAGCAGTGAGAACAGGGTGAACACTGAAGCTTTCTTT. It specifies CASSENRVNTEAFF.

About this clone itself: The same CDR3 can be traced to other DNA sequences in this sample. CDR3 sequence reads: CASSSGQENTEAFF. CDR3 DNA: TGCGCCAGCAGCTCGGGACAGGAAAACACTGAAGCTTTCTTT. This chain joins TRBV5-1 and TRBJ1-1; 8 positions match TRBD1. V shed 3 bases, J shed 2 bases, and the junction held 3 bases outside the gene matches. The CDR3 length is 14 residues. CDR1 SGHRS and CDR2 YFSETQ come from the germline V gene.

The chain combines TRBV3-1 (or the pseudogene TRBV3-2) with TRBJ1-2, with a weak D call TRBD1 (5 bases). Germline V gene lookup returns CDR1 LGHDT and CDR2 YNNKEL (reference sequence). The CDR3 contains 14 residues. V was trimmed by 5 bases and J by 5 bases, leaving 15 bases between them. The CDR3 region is CASSRQGDEYGYTF. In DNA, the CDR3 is TGTGCCAGCAGCAGGCAGGGTGATGAATATGGCTACACCTTC.

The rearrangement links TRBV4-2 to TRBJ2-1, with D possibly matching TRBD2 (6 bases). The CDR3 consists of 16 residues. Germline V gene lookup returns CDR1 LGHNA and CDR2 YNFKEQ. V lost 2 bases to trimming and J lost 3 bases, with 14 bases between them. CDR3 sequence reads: CASSQSIAAYYNEQFF. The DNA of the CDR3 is TGTGCCAGCAGCCAATCCATAGCGGCTTACTACAATGAGCAGTTCTTC.

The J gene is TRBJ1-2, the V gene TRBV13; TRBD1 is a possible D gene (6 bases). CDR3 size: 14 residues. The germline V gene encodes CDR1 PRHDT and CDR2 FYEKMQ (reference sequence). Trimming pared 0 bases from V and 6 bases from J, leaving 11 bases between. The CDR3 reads CASSLGPGVDGYTF. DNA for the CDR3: TGTGCCAGCAGCTTAGGACCAGGGGTGGATGGCTACACCTTC.

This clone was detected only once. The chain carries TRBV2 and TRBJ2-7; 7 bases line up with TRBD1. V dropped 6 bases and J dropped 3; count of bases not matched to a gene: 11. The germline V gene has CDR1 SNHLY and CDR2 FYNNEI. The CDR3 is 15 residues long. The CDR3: CASSVQGQGFYEQYF. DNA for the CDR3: TGTGCCAGCAGCGTACAGGGGCAGGGGTTCTACGAGCAGTACTTC. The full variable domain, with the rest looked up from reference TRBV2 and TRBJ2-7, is EPEVTQTPSHQVTQMGQEVILRCVPISNHLYFYWYRQILGQKVEFLVSFYNNEISEKSEIFDDQFSVERPDGSNFTLKIRSTKLEDSAMYFCASSVQGQGFYEQYFGPGTRLTVT.

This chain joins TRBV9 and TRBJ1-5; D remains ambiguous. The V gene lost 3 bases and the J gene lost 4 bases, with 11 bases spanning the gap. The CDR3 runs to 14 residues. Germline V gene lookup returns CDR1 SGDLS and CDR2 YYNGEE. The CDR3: CASSASLSNQPQHF. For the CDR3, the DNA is TGTGCCAGCAGCGCCTCTCTGTCTAATCAGCCCCAGCATTTT.

The CDR3 sequence: CASSEGANSYEQYF. The CDR3 region has the DNA TGTGCCAGCAGTGAAGGGGCAAACTCCTACGAGCAGTACTTC. The rearrangement links TRBV2 to TRBJ2-7; D remains unclear. The V gene lost 1 base and the J gene lost 0 bases, with 7 bases spanning the gap. The CDR3 runs to 14 residues. Per the germline V gene, CDR1 is SNHLY and CDR2 is FYNNEI.

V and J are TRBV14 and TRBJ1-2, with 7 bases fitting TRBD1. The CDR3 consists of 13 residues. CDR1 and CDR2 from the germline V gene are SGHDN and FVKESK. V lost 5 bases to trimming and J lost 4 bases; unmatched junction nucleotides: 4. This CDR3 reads CASSGQAGYGYTF. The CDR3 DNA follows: TGTGCCAGCAGCGGACAGGCGGGCTATGGCTACACCTTC. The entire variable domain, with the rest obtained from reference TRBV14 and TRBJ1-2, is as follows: EAGVTQFPSHSVIEKGQTVTLRCDPISGHDNLYWYRRVMGKEIKFLLHFVKESKQDESGMPNNRFLAERTGGTYSTLKVQPAELEDSGVYFCASSGQAGYGYTFGSGTRLTVV.

In DNA, the CDR3 is TGTGCCAGCAACAGGGACAGCAGAGATTCACCCCTCCACTTT. Its translation is CASNRDSRDSPLHF. The chain uses TRBV6-5 and TRBJ1-6; 7 nucleotides align to TRBD1. CDR3 length equals 14 residues. Germline V CDR1 and CDR2: MNHEY, SVGAGI. The ends lost 7 bases at V and 8 bases at J; junction bases unmatched: 8.

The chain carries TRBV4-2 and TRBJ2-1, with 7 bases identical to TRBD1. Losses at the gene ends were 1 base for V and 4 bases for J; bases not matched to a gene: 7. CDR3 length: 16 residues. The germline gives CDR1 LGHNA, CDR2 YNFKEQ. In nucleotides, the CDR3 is TGTGCCAGCAGCCAAGGGGGGACAGTCAAATACAATGAGCAGTTCTTC. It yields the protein CASSQGGTVKYNEQFF.

CDR3 nucleotide sequence: TGTGCCAGCAGCCTACAGGGTGACTACGGCTACGAGCAGTACTTC. Translating it yields CASSLQGDYGYEQYF. The rearrangement uses TRBV5-4 and TRBJ2-7; the D gene is possibly TRBD1 (6 bases). V was trimmed by 4 bases and J by 3 bases, leaving 17 bases between them. Germline V gives CDR1 SGHNT, CDR2 YYREEE (reference sequence). The CDR3 sequence is 15 residues long.

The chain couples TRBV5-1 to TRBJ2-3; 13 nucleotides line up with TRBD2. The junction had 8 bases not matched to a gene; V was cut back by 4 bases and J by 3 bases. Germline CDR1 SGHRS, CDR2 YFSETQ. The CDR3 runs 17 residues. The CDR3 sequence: CASSIVVGLAGTDTQYF. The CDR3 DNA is TGCGCCAGCAGCATCGTCGTGGGACTAGCGGGGACAGATACGCAGTATTTT.

This CDR3 is CASSLGGRGIGQPQHF. In DNA form, the CDR3 reads TGTGCCAGCAGCTTAGGGGGAAGGGGAATAGGTCAGCCCCAGCATTTT. The rearrangement links TRBV7-2 to TRBJ1-5, with D perhaps matching TRBD1 (5 bases). This CDR3 is 16 amino acids long. V was cut by 1 base and J by 6 bases, with 16 bases left in between. Per germline, CDR1 SGHTA and CDR2 FQGNSA.

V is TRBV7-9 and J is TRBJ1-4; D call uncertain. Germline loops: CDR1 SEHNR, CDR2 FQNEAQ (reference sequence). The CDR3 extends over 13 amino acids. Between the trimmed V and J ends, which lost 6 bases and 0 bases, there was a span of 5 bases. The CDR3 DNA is TGTGCCAGCAGTCTTACAACTAATGAAAAACTGTTTTTT. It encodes CASSLTTNEKLFF.